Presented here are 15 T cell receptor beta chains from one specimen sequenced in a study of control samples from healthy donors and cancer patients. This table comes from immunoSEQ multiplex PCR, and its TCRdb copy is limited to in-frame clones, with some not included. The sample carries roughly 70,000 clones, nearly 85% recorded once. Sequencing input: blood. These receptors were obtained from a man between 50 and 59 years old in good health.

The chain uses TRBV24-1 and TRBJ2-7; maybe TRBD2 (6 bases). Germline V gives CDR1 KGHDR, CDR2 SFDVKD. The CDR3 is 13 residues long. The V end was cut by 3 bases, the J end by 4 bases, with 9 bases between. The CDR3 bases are TGTGCCACCAGTGATACCGGGACTTACGAGCAGTACTTC. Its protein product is CATSDTGTYEQYF.

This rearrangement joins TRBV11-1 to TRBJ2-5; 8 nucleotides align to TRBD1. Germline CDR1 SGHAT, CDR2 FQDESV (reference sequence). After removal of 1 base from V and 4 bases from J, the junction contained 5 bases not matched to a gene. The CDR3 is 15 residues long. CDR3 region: CASSLVSDRGETQYF. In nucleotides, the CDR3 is TGTGCCAGCAGCTTAGTAAGCGACAGGGGAGAGACCCAGTACTTC.

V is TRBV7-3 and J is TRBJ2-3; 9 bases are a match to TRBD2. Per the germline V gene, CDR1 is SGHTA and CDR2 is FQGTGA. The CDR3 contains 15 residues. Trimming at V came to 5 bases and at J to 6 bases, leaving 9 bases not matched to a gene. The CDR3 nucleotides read TGTGCCAGCAGCCCCCTAGCGGGACCTTCGGATACGCAGTATTTT. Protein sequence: CASSPLAGPSDTQYF.

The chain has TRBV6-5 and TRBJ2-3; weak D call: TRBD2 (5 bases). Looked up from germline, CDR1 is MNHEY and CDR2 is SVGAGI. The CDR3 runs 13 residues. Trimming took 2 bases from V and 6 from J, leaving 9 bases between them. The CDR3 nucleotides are TGTGCCAGCAGTTACGGAGCTAGCGATACGCAGTATTTT. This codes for CASSYGASDTQYF.

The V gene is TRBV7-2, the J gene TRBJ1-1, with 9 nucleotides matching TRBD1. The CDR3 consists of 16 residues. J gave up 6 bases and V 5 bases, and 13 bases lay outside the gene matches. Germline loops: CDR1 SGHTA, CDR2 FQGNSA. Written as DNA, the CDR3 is TGTGCCAGCAGCCCCCCGGGACAGGGCACCAGACCTGAAGCTTTCTTT. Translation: CASSPPGQGTRPEAFF.

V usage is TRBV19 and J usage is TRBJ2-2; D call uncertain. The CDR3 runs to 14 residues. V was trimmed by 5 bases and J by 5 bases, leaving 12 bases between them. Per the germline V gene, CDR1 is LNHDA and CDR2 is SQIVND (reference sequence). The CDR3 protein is CASSARSRTGELFF. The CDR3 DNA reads TGTGCCAGTAGTGCCCGAAGTAGGACCGGGGAGCTGTTTTTT. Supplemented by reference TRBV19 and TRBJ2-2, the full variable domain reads DGGITQSPKYLFRKEGQNVTLSCEQNLNHDAMYWYRQDPGQGLRLIYYSQIVNDFQKGDIAEGYSVSREKKESFPLTVTSAQKNPTAFYLCASSARSRTGELFFGEGSRLTVL.

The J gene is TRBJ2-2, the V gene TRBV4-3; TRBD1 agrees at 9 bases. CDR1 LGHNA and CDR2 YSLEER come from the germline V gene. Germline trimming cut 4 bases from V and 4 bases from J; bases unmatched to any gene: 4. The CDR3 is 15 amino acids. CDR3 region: CASSRLTGGTGELFF. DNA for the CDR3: TGCGCCAGCAGCCGTTTGACAGGGGGCACCGGGGAGCTGTTTTTT.

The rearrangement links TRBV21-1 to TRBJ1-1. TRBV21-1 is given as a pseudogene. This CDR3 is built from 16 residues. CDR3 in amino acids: CASSKEGRGAGTEAFF. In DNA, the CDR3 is TGTGCCAGCAGCAAAGAGGGAAGGGGAGCGGGCACTGAAGCTTTCTTT.

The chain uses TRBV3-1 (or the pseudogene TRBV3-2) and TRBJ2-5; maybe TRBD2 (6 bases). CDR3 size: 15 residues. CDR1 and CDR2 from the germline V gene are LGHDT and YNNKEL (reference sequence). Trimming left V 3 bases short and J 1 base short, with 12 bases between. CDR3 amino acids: CASSQGGVSQETQYF. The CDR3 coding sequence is TGTGCCAGCAGCCAGGGAGGAGTCAGCCAAGAGACCCAGTACTTC.

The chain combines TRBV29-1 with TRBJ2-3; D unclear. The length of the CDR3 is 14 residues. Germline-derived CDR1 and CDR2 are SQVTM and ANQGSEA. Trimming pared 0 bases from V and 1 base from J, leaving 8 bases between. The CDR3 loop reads CSVEDYRGTDTQYF. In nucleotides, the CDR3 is TGCAGCGTTGAAGATTACCGGGGCACAGATACGCAGTATTTT.

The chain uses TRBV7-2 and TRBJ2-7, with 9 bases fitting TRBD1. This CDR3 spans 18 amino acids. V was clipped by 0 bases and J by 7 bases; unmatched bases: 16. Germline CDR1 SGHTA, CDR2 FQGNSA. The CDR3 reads CASSLAPPGQGTSREQYF. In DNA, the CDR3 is TGTGCCAGCAGCTTAGCTCCTCCCGGACAGGGGACCTCTAGGGAGCAGTACTTC.

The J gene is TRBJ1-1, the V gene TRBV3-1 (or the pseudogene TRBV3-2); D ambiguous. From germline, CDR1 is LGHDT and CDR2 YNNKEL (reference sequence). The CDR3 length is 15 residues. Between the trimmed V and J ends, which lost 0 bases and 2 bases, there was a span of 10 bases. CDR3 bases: TGTGCCAGCAGCCAAGATGCCAGACCTAACACTGAAGCTTTCTTT. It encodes CASSQDARPNTEAFF.

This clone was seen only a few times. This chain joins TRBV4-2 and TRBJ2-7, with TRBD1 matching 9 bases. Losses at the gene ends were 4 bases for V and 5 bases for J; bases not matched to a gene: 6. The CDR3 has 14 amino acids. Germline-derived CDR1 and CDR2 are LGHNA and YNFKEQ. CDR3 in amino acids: CASSLRDRDNEQYF. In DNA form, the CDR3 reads TGTGCCAGCAGCCTCCGGGACAGGGACAACGAGCAGTACTTC.

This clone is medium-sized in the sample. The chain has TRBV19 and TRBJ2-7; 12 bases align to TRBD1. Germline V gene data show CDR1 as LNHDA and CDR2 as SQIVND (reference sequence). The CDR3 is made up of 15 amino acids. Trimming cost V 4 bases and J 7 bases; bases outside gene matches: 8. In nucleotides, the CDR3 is TGTGCCAGTAGTACACCGGGACAGGGGGCAGGGGAGCAGTACTTC. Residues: CASSTPGQGAGEQYF.

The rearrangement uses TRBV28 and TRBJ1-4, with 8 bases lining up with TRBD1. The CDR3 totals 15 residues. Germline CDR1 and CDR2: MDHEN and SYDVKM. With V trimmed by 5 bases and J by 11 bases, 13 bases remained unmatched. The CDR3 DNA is TGTGCCAGCAGTCCCCGGACAGGGCGAATGAGGAAACTGTTTTTT. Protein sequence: CASSPRTGRMRKLFF. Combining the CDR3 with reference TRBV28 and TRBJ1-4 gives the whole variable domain DVKVTQSSRYLVKRTGEKVFLECVQDMDHENMFWYRQDPGLGLRLIYFSYDVKMKEKGDIPEGYSVSREKKERFSLILESASTNQTSMYLCASSPRTGRMRKLFFGSGTQLSVL.